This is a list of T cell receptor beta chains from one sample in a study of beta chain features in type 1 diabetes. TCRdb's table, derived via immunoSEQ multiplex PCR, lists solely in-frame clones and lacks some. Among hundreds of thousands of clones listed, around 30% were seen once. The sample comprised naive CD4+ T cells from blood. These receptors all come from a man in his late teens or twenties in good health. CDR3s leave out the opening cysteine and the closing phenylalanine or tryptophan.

ASTVSGGGETQY	TRBV2	TRBJ2-5
AWSFNRANEKLF	TRBV30	TRBJ1-4
ASSPLSYNEQF	TRBV18	TRBJ2-1
AWSSGTLTDTQY	TRBV30	TRBJ2-3
AWSFPTAYEQY	TRBV30	TRBJ2-7
ASSVVSSGSSEQF	TRBV9	TRBJ2-1
ASSQVGRRQETQY	TRBV4-1	TRBJ2-5
ASSPWARSETQY	TRBV7-9	TRBJ2-5
ASSVGASGIQETQY	TRBV9	TRBJ2-5
ASSLNSGEKLF	TRBV7-9	TRBJ1-4
ATSRVQVDEKLF	TRBV15	TRBJ1-4
SVDRGYGYT	TRBV29-1	TRBJ1-2
ASSPSTIRIPEAF	TRBV7-2	TRBJ1-1
ASSQNTGELF	TRBV14	TRBJ2-2
ASSPDRSSNTGELF	TRBV5-6	TRBJ2-2
ASSLAELARGEQF	TRBV5-4	TRBJ2-1
AAQGANTGELF	TRBV15	TRBJ2-2
ASPRGESQTQY	TRBV30	TRBJ2-5
ASSLVGTGANVLT	TRBV7-9	TRBJ2-6
ASSEAGGPYNEQF	TRBV9	TRBJ2-1
ASSGGAQNEKLF	TRBV7-2	TRBJ1-4
ASSFRLASNEQF	TRBV7-8	TRBJ2-1
ASSSWELLEQY	TRBV7-2	TRBJ2-7
ASSLVTTSGSPY	TRBV7-8	TRBJ2-7
ASSRTSGRPPYEQY	TRBV14	TRBJ2-7
ASSPGTGGLYEQY	TRBV7-9	TRBJ2-7
ASSFRQAYGYT	TRBV28	TRBJ1-2
ASSTGTSGYNEQF	TRBV9	TRBJ2-1
ACLPGLYSYEQY	TRBV30	TRBJ2-7
ASSLAPTYEQY	TRBV7-3	TRBJ2-7
ASSPRVESEKLF	TRBV18	TRBJ1-4
ASSPATSGRTDTQY	TRBV5-6	TRBJ2-3
ASSLRLTSVADTQY	TRBV7-8	TRBJ2-3
ASEGMETQY	TRBV11-2	TRBJ2-5
ASNRDLTDTQY	TRBV2	TRBJ2-3
ASSSPGQGQETQY	TRBV28	TRBJ2-5
ASSPTGGFYNEQF	TRBV5-1	TRBJ2-1
ASSSKLRDSHETQY	TRBV6-6	TRBJ2-5
SVESDRGPNEQF	TRBV29-1	TRBJ2-1
ASSLAVNTGELF	TRBV7-2	TRBJ2-2
ASSWAAAGNQPQH	TRBV28	TRBJ1-5
ASSPHRVGYGYT	TRBV7-2	TRBJ1-2
ATQPGTLSPSSYNEQF	TRBV27	TRBJ2-1
ATSDRYNEQF	TRBV15	TRBJ2-1
ASSVLTGNYGYT	TRBV9	TRBJ1-2
AWNEGGGYGYT	TRBV30	TRBJ1-2
ASSVRIQGDEQF	TRBV9	TRBJ2-1
ASSDIYRRGGTEAF	TRBV25-1	TRBJ1-1
ASSLDPAGDEQF	TRBV11-1	TRBJ2-1
ASRAGAPAYNEQF	TRBV28	TRBJ2-1
ASSVSTGTSGVRETQY	TRBV9	TRBJ2-5